This T cell receptor beta chain came from a study of blood T cell repertoires in COVID-19. Study at large: Samples representing acute and convalescent COVID-19 were sourced from the United States, Italy and Spain.

Recovery meant two consecutive negative NP/OP PCR tests, professional clearance, or resolved symptoms. The CDR3 is made up of 15 amino acids. Germline V gene data show CDR1 as SGHTA and CDR2 as FQGNSA. The V gene end was trimmed by 5 bases and the J gene end by 4 bases; junction bases not matched to a gene: 5. Generated by immunoSEQ multiplex PCR, the TCRdb table keeps only in-frame clones and is missing some. This table holds 250,000 to 400,000 clones, more than 75% found once. This sequence joins TRBV7-2 and TRBJ2-5, with TRBD2 matching 12 bases. The sequenced sample consisted of PBMCs or T cells enriched from blood (not recorded which). The clonotype comes from a woman aged 25 to 45 who had recovered from COVID-19. The CDR3 DNA reads TGTGCCAGCAGCGCACTAGCGGGGGGCGCAGAGACCCAGTACTTC. As protein: CASSALAGGAETQYF.